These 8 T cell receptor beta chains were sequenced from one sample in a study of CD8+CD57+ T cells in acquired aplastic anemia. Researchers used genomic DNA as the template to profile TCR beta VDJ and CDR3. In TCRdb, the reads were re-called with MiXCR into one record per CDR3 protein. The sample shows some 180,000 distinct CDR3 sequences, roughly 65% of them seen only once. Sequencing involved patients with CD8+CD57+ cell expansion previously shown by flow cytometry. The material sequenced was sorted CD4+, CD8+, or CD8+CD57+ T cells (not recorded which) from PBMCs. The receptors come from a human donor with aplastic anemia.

The CDR3 sequence is CSASQGGYEQFF. In DNA, the CDR3 is TGCAGTGCTAGCCAGGGTGGCTATGAGCAGTTCTTC. The genes are TRBV20-1 and TRBJ2-1; D may be TRBD1 (5 bases). V was clipped by 3 bases and J by 8 bases, with 11 bases between them. The germline gives CDR1 DFQATT, CDR2 SNEGSKA (reference sequence). This CDR3 is built from 12 residues.

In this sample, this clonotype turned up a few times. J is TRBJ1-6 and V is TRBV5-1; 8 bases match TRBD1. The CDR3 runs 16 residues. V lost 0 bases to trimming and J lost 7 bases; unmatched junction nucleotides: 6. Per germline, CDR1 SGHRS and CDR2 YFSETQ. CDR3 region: CASSLASRGRNSPLHF. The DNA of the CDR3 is TGCGCCAGCAGCTTGGCCTCCAGGGGGCGGAATTCACCCCTCCACTTT.

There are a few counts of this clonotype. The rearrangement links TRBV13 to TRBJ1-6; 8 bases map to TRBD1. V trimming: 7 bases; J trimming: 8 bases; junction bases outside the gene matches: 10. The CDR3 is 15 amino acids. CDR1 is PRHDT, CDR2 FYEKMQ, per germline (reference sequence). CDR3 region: CASNLAGGTDSPLHF. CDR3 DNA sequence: TGTGCCAGCAACTTGGCAGGGGGCACGGATTCACCCCTCCACTTT.

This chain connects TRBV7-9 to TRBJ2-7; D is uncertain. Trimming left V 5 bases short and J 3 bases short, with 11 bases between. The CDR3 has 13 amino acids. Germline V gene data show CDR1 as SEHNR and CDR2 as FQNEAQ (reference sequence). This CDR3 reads CASSALTDYEQYF. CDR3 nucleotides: TGTGCCAGCAGCGCCTTGACGGACTACGAGCAGTACTTC.

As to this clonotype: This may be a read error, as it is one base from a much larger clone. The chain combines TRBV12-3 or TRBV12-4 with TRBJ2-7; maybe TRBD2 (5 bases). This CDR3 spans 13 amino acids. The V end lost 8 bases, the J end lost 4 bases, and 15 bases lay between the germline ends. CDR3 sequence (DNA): TGTGCCAGCTCCTCCCGGGGAAAATACGAGCAGTACTTC. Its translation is CASSSRGKYEQYF.

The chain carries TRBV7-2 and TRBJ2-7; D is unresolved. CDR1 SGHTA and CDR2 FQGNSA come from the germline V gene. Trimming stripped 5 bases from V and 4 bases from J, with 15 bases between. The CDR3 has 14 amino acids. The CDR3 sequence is CASSGDFSRYEQYF. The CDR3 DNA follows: TGTGCCAGCAGCGGCGATTTCTCCCGGTACGAGCAGTACTTC.

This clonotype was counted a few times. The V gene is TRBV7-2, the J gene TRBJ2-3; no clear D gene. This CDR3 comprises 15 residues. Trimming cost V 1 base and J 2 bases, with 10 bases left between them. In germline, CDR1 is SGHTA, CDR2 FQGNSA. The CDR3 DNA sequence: TGTGCCAGCAGCTTAGATGGGTATCTCACAGATACGCAGTATTTT. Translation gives CASSLDGYLTDTQYF.

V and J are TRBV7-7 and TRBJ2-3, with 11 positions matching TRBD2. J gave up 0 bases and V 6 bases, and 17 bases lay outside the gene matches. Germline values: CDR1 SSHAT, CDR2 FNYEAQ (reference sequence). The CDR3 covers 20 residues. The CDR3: CASSEALRGSGGASTDTQYF. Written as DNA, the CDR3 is TGTGCCAGCAGTGAAGCGCTTCGGGGTAGCGGGGGGGCTAGCACAGATACGCAGTATTTT.